This section outlines one T cell receptor (beta chain) sequence together with its context. Antigen: not known. cDNA came from about 0.5 to 1 ug RNA primed by random hexamers. In TCRdb, the immunoSEQ multiplex PCR reads were re-called with MiXCR into one record per CDR3 protein. Of fewer than 85,000 distinct CDR3 sequences in the sample, 95% were seen once. The data were obtained in a study of CD8 T cells in Susac syndrome. Study conclusions and caveats: Peak Susac CD8+ clonal expansion was seen in TEMRA cells and active patients. That the number of individuals in its TCR sequencing and HLA analysis was relatively small was acknowledged by the study.

Germline V CDR1 and CDR2: SGHDN, FVKESK. Between the trimmed V and J ends, which lost 3 bases and 4 bases, there was a span of 10 bases. The CDR3 has 14 amino acids. The chain joins TRBV14 to TRBJ2-1; D possibly uses TRBD1 or TRBD2 (6 bases each). The source material was CD8+ T cells from PBMCs. The clonotype was recovered from a human donor with Susac syndrome. The CDR3 sequence is CASSQWGAYNEQFF. CDR3 DNA sequence: TGTGCCAGCAGCCAGTGGGGGGCATACAATGAGCAGTTCTTC.